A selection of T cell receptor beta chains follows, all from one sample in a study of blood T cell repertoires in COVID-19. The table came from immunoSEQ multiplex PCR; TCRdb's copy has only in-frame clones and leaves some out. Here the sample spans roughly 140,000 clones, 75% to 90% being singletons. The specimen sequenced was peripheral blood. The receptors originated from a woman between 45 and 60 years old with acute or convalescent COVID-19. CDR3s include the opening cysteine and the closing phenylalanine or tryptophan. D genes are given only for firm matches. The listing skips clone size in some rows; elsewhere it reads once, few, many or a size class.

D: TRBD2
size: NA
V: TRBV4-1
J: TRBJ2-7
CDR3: CASSQGLAVTYEQYF
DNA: TGCGCCAGCAGCCAAGGACTAGCGGTTACCTACGAGCAGTACTTC

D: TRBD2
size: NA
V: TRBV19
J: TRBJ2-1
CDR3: CATRAGGMVENEQFF
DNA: TGTGCCACTCGGGCGGGGGGGATGGTAGAGAATGAGCAGTTCTTC

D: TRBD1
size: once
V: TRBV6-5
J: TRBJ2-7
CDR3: CACRQGAFEQYF
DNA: TGTGCCTGCCGCCAGGGGGCCTTTGAGCAGTACTTC

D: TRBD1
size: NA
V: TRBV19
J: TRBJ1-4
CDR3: CASSIDGDRGEKLFF
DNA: TGTGCCAGTAGTATAGATGGTGACAGGGGTGAAAAACTGTTTTTT

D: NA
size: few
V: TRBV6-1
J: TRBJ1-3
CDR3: CASSELGQGLNTIYF
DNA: TGTGCCAGCAGTGAATTAGGGCAGGGCTTAAACACCATATATTTT

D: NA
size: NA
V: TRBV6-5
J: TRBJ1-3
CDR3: CASSYSGDKLGNTIYF
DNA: TGTGCCAGCAGTTACTCGGGGGACAAACTTGGAAACACCATATATTTT

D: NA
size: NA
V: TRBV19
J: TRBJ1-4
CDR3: CASSIFREKLFF
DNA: TGTGCCAGTAGTATTTTCCGGGAAAAACTGTTTTTT

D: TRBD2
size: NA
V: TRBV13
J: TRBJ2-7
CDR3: CASSGGAGGNYEQYF
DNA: TGTGCCAGCAGCGGTGGAGCGGGAGGTAACTACGAGCAGTACTTC

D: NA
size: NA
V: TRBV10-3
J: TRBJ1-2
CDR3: CAISESNSGRYTF
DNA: TGTGCCATCAGTGAGTCGAATTCAGGGCGCTACACCTTC

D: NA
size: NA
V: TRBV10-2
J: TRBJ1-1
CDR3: CASSDLLRGTEAFF
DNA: TGCGCCAGCAGTGACCTGCTCAGGGGCACTGAAGCTTTCTTT

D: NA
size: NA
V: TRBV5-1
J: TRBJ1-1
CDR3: CASSSFPGQNTEAFF
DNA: TGCGCCAGCAGCTCATTCCCGGGACAGAACACTGAAGCTTTCTTT

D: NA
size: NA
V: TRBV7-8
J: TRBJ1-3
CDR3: CASSLATRGGNTIYF
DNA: TGTGCCAGCAGCTTAGCCACAAGAGGTGGAAACACCATATATTTT

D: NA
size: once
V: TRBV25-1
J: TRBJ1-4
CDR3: CANQSVTIF
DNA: TGTGCCAACCAATCAGTTACTATTTTT

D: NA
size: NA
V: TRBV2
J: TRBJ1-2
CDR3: CASSEAPPRPPTYGYTF
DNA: TGTGCCAGCAGTGAAGCCCCTCCGAGGCCGCCGACCTATGGCTACACCTTC

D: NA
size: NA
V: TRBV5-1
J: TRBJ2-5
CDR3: CASSFAGQETQYF
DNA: TGCGCCAGCAGCTTTGCGGGCCAAGAGACCCAGTACTTC

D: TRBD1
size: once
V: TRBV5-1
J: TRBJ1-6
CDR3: CASSPGQGSSPLHF
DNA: TGCGCCAGCAGCCCGGGACAGGGCAGTTCACCCCTCCACTTT

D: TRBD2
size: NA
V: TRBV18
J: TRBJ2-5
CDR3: CASSQFQGAGQETQYF
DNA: TGTGCCAGCTCACAATTTCAGGGAGCGGGGCAAGAGACCCAGTACTTC

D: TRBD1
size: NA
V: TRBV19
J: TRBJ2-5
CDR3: CASSTDGTVQETQYF
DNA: TGTGCCAGTAGTACCGATGGGACAGTACAAGAGACCCAGTACTTC

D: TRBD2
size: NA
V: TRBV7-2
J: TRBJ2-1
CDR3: CASSPRTSGDPDEQFF
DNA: TGTGCCAGCAGCCCCCGGACTAGCGGGGATCCCGACGAGCAGTTCTTC

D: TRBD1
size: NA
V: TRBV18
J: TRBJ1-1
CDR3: CASSPTDRAFTEAFF
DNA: TGTGCCAGCTCCCCGACTGACAGGGCCTTCACTGAAGCTTTCTTT

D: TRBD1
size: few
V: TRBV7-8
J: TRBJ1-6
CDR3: CASSLFTGTGDSPLHF
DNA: TGTGCCAGCAGCTTATTCACCGGGACAGGGGATTCACCCCTCCACTTT

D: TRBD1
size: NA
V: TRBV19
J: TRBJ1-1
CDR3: CASTLGQVNTEAFF
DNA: TGTGCCAGTACCCTGGGACAGGTGAACACTGAAGCTTTCTTT

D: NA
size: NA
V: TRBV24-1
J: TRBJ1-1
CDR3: CATSDFWSRGDTEAFF
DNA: TGTGCCACCAGTGATTTCTGGTCCCGGGGAGACACTGAAGCTTTCTTT

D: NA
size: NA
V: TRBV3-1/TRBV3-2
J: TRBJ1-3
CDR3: CASSGGRGNTIYF
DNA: TGTGCCAGCAGCGGGGGCAGAGGAAACACCATATATTTT

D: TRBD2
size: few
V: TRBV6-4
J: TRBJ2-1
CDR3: CASSKREGGNEQFF
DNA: TGTGCCAGCAGCAAGCGGGAGGGAGGCAATGAGCAGTTCTTC

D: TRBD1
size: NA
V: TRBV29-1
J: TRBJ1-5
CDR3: CSVRDSAQPQHF
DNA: TGCAGCGTTCGGGACAGCGCTCAGCCCCAGCATTTT

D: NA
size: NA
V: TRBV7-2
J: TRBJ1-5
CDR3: CASSRGRDKNQPQHF
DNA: TGTGCCAGCAGCCGGGGCCGGGACAAAAATCAGCCCCAGCATTTT

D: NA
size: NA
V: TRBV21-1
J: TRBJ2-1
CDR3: CAWGLAGTYNEQFF
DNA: TGTGCCTGGGGTCTAGCGGGAACCTACAATGAGCAGTTCTTC

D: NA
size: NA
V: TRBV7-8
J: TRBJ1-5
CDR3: CASSLGVEGPQHF
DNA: TGTGCCAGCAGCTTAGGGGTCGAGGGGCCCCAGCATTTT

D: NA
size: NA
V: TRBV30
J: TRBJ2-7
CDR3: CALRVAGVNEQYF
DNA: TGTGCCCTTCGGGTGGCGGGCGTCAACGAGCAGTACTTC